This T cell receptor (beta chain) was documented in a study of shared clonotypes between healthy human individuals. Study observations and caveats: Even with large depth, rarefaction showed that sorted-subset sequencing was incomplete. Some clonotypes were shared by all four sorted-subset donors, while others were not shared. The non-shared ones had lower generation probabilities than the shared ones.

CD8 cells regarded as naive lacked CD45RO, were positively chosen for CCR7, and omitted terminally differentiated effector memory CD45RA+ cells. Points on this clone: Its antigen is unknown.

The material for each subset, its genomic DNA, was split evenly across several immunoSEQ plates. Replicate PCRs run on sorted subsets employed approximately 0.2 ug DNA, approximately 30,000 T cell genomes. Assay: immunoSEQ multiplex PCR; the TCRdb copy retains only in-frame clones and omits some. The data show a few million clones, 93% seen once. CDR3 length: 18 residues. Trimming cost V 1 base and J 0 bases, with 13 bases left between them. Germline lookup yields CDR1 MNHEY and CDR2 SMNVEV (reference sequence). The TCR comes from a man younger than 35 in good health. Some clones in this sample may be carry-over from other donors' samples. Sequenced material: naive CD8+ T cells from PBMCs. The rearrangement joins TRBV27 to TRBJ2-6, with D perhaps being TRBD1 or TRBD2 (6 bases each). The CDR3: CASSLLQGLSSGANVLTF. The CDR3 DNA follows: TGTGCCAGCAGTTTATTACAGGGACTTAGCTCTGGGGCCAACGTCCTGACTTTC.